Sequencing of this T cell receptor (beta chain) was carried out in a study of T-cell memory formation after mild COVID-19. TCRdb analysed the 5' RACE reads with MiXCR anew, one entry per CDR3 protein. The sample carries 250,000 to 300,000 distinct CDR3 sequences, 15% to 20% recorded once. V was pared by 7 bases and J by 7 bases, with 17 bases between. The CDR3 length is 15 residues. Germline V gene sequence: CDR1 LGHNA, CDR2 YSLEER. The rearrangement joins TRBV4-3 to TRBJ1-6; possibly TRBD1 for D (5 bases). This receptor was taken from a man aged 18-30 years who had mild COVID-19 (a few samples of this study predate the infection). Cell type and time point are not known. Sequenced sample: PBMCs or a T cell subset sorted from them (not recorded which). CDR3 coding DNA: TGCGCCAGCACCCCCGCCCAGGGCACCAATTCACCCCTCCACTTT. Protein sequence: CASTPAQGTNSPLHF.